This entry lists 17 T cell receptor beta chains sequenced from one sample in a study of blood T cell repertoires in COVID-19. Clones were sequenced by immunoSEQ multiplex PCR, and TCRdb holds only the in-frame ones, with some missing. The sample lists 200,000 to 300,000 clones, approximately 86% occurring once. The specimen sequenced was peripheral blood. The origin of the receptors is an older woman with COVID-19, enrolled during active disease.

This clone appeared a few times. This chain connects TRBV10-3 to TRBJ2-3; D gene unclear. Germline V gives CDR1 ENHRY, CDR2 SYGVKD. The V end lost 0 bases, the J end lost 8 bases, and 18 bases lay between the germline ends. CDR3 length: 16 amino acids. In DNA form, the CDR3 reads TGTGCCATCAGTGAGTCGGCCCGAAATTCGGGTGGTACGCAGTATTTT. The encoded protein is CAISESARNSGGTQYF.

The gene calls are TRBV30 and TRBJ1-1; 7 nucleotides align to TRBD1. The CDR3 runs to 10 residues. Per the germline V gene, CDR1 is GTSNPN and CDR2 is SVGIG (reference sequence). The trim removed 8 bases at V and 8 bases at J, leaving 5 bases unmatched. The CDR3 region has the DNA TGTGCCGCGTGGGACAGAGAAGCTTTCTTT. Amino acids: CAAWDREAFF.

The rearrangement uses TRBV24-1 and TRBJ2-1; 8 nucleotides agree with TRBD2. Germline V gives CDR1 KGHDR, CDR2 SFDVKD. The CDR3 has 15 amino acids. The V segment lost 9 bases and the J segment 1 base; nucleotides outside the gene matches: 7. The chain's CDR3 is CATEYSGISYNEQFF. The CDR3 bases are TGTGCCACCGAGTATAGCGGGATTTCCTACAATGAGCAGTTCTTC.

The chain joins TRBV5-8 to TRBJ2-1; TRBD2 agrees at 12 bases. The CDR3 covers 15 residues. Germline values: CDR1 SGHTS, CDR2 YDEGEE. The trim removed 0 bases at V and 5 bases at J, leaving 0 bases unmatched. The chain's CDR3 is CASSLGLAGDNEQFF. In DNA, the CDR3 is TGTGCCAGCAGCTTGGGACTAGCGGGAGACAATGAGCAGTTCTTC.

The V and J genes are TRBV5-1 and TRBJ2-1, with 10 bases identical to TRBD2. The CDR3 length is 17 residues. J was trimmed by 6 bases and V by 3 bases; bases with no gene match: 12. CDR1 and CDR2 (germline): SGHRS, YFSETQ. The CDR3 nucleotides read TGCGCCAGCAGCTCCGGACTAGCGGCATCTCGTATCAATGAGCAGTTCTTC. Translating it yields CASSSGLAASRINEQFF.

The chain uses TRBV9 and TRBJ2-1; TRBD2 matches 16 bases. V trimming: 3 bases; J trimming: 8 bases; junction bases outside the gene matches: 23. Germline values: CDR1 SGDLS, CDR2 YYNGEE. This CDR3 has 22 amino acids. CDR3 in amino acids: CASSATIRTGTSGRVGSDEQFF. The CDR3 nucleotides are TGTGCCAGCAGCGCCACAATCAGAACCGGGACTAGCGGGAGGGTCGGATCGGATGAGCAGTTCTTC.

The sample holds one count of this clone. This chain joins TRBV24-1 and TRBJ2-2; no definite D call. Germline lookup yields CDR1 KGHDR and CDR2 SFDVKD. The V gene lost 0 bases and the J gene lost 6 bases, with 7 bases spanning the gap. The CDR3 runs to 14 residues. Here the CDR3 reads CATSDLSTSGELFF. Written as DNA, the CDR3 is TGTGCCACCAGTGATTTGTCCACATCCGGGGAGCTGTTTTTT.

The sample holds a few counts of this clone. This CDR3 reads CSVVTGGGYGYTF. CDR3 DNA: TGCAGCGTCGTTACAGGGGGCGGCTATGGCTACACCTTC. V is TRBV29-1 and J is TRBJ1-2, with 9 bases that match TRBD1. V gave up 6 bases and J gave up 4 bases; unmatched junction bases: 6. CDR1 is SQVTM, CDR2 ANQGSEA, per germline. The CDR3 spans 13 residues. Combining the CDR3 with reference TRBV29-1 and TRBJ1-2 gives the whole variable domain SAVISQKPSRDICQRGTSLTIQCQVDSQVTMMFWYRQQPGQSLTLIATANQGSEATYESGFVIDKFPISRPNLTFSTLTVSNMSPEDSSIYLCSVVTGGGYGYTFGSGTRLTVV.

This chain connects TRBV10-2 to TRBJ1-5; D remains unclear. Per germline, CDR1 WSHSY and CDR2 SAAADI. The CDR3 runs 13 residues. V shed 3 bases and J shed 2 bases, with 5 bases lying between them. The CDR3 DNA reads as TGCGCCAGCAGTGACCGGGGCAATCAGCCCCAGCATTTT. Translated: CASSDRGNQPQHF.

This sequence joins TRBV21-1 and TRBJ2-3; the D call TRBD1 from the table was never checked on the DNA. TRBV21-1 is tagged as a pseudogene. The CDR3 covers 16 residues. The CDR3 region has the DNA TGTGCCAGCGTGTACCAGGGGATTGAAGGTACAGATACGCAGTATTTT. This sequence encodes CASVYQGIEGTDTQYF.

This chain connects TRBV3-1 (or the pseudogene TRBV3-2) to TRBJ1-2; D unresolved. Germline V CDR1 and CDR2: LGHDT, YNNKEL (reference sequence). Trimming shortened V by 1 base and J by 7 bases, and 16 bases separated the two germline ends. This CDR3 is built from 15 residues. CDR3 in DNA: TGTGCCAGCAGCCAAGTTGAGGGTGCGGTGGGTGGCTACACCTTC. As protein: CASSQVEGAVGGYTF.

The chain employs TRBV28 and TRBJ2-4, with TRBD1 matching 9 bases. The V and J ends lost 4 bases and 6 bases, in that order; junction bases with no gene match: 7. This CDR3 contains 15 residues. Germline values: CDR1 MDHEN, CDR2 SYDVKM. The DNA for the CDR3 is TGTGCCAGCAGTTCTCCGGGACAGGGATTAAACATTCAGTACTTC. Its translation is CASSSPGQGLNIQYF.

The chain recombines TRBV3-1 (or the pseudogene TRBV3-2) with TRBJ1-2; D possibly corresponds to TRBD1 (6 bases). Trimming pared 1 base from V and 8 bases from J, leaving 11 bases between. The CDR3 runs to 13 residues. Germline CDR1 reads LGHDT; CDR2 reads YNNKEL (reference sequence). CDR3 in amino acids: CASSQAGAGGYTF. The DNA of the CDR3 is TGTGCCAGCAGCCAAGCAGGGGCAGGGGGCTACACCTTC.

This chain links TRBV6-6 with TRBJ1-4, with 8 positions matching TRBD1. The CDR3 contains 16 residues. Per the germline V gene, CDR1 is MNHNY and CDR2 is SVGAGI (reference sequence). V shed 7 bases and J 8 bases; nucleotides not matched to a gene: 15. This chain's CDR3 is CASTFGQGRPGEKLFF. CDR3 DNA: TGTGCCAGCACCTTTGGACAGGGCCGGCCCGGAGAAAAACTGTTTTTT.

The genes are TRBV7-9 and TRBJ1-3; D is undetermined. Trimming took 1 base from V and 4 from J, leaving 8 bases between them. Germline values: CDR1 SEHNR, CDR2 FQNEAQ (reference sequence). There are 14 residues in the CDR3. CDR3 bases: TGTGCCAGCAGCTTAGGAGGAGGAGGAAACACCATATATTTT. Its protein product is CASSLGGGGNTIYF.

This rearrangement joins TRBV7-2 to TRBJ2-5, with D tentatively TRBD2 (5 bases). Germline V lookup: CDR1 SGHTA, CDR2 FQGNSA. This CDR3 spans 16 amino acids. The V gene lost 1 base and the J gene lost 4 bases, with 16 bases spanning the gap. The CDR3 loop is CASSLELAGVLETQYF. The DNA for the CDR3 is TGTGCCAGCAGCTTAGAGCTAGCCGGGGTGCTAGAGACCCAGTACTTC.

The genes are TRBV5-1 and TRBJ2-1; 14 positions agree with TRBD2. The V and J ends lost 0 bases and 0 bases, in that order; junction bases with no gene match: 5. Germline V CDR1 and CDR2: SGHRS, YFSETQ. The CDR3 covers 19 residues. This CDR3 reads CASSLVGLAGVASYNEQFF. DNA for the CDR3: TGCGCCAGCAGCTTGGTGGGACTAGCGGGAGTAGCCTCCTACAATGAGCAGTTCTTC.